One TCR beta chain is described in this entry. Its antigen is unknown. Sequenced by immunoSEQ multiplex PCR; TCRdb stores in-frame clones only, minus some. The sample shows fewer than 100,000 clones, roughly 93% of them seen only once. These data come from a study of cytomegalovirus exposure and HLA in healthy donors. General study points: TCR sequences were mostly rare, though some public TCRs occurred in many donors.

Trimming stripped 2 bases from V and 1 base from J, with 9 bases between. Germline-derived CDR1 and CDR2 are SGHRS and YFSETQ. This CDR3 has 15 residues. V usage is TRBV5-1 and J usage is TRBJ2-2; no clear D gene. The receptor comes from a man aged 25-45 years in good health and CMV-seronegative. The sequenced sample consisted of PBMCs. CDR3 sequence reads: CASSFPGENTGELFF. CDR3 nucleotide sequence: TGCGCCAGCAGCTTCCCAGGCGAGAACACCGGGGAGCTGTTTTTT. Together with reference TRBV5-1 and TRBJ2-2, the CDR3 gives the full variable domain: KAGVTQTPRYLIKTRGQQVTLSCSPISGHRSVSWYQQTPGQGLQFLFEYFSETQRNKGNFPGRFSGRQFSNSRSEMNVSTLELGDSALYLCASSFPGENTGELFFGEGSRLTVL.